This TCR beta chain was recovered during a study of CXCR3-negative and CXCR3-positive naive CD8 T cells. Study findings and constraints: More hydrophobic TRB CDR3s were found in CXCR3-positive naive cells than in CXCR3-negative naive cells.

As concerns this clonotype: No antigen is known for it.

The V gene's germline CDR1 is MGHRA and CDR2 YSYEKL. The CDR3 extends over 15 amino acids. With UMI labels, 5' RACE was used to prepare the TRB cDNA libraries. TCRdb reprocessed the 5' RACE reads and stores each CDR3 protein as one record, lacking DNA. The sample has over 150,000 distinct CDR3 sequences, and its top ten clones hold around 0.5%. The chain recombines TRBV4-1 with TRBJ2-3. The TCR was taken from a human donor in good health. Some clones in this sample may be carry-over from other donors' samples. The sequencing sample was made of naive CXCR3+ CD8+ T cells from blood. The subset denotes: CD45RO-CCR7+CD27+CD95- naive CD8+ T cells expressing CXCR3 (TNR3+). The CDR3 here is CASSQDNTLGDTQYF.